This T cell receptor beta chain comes out of a study of breast tumors, draining lymph nodes, adjacent tissues. Details on this clonotype: Its target is not known. One end of the junction is discordant with germline, which a read error may explain.

The lymph nodes were axillary draining lymph nodes from breast cancer patients. General study findings and limits: Most tumor T cells seemingly derive from lymph node, then expand in tumor. Tumor TCR diversity was below lymph nodes but above nontumor tissue. Luminal-like breast cancer showed significantly greater tumor-nontumor repertoire similarity than basal-like breast cancer did. That most tumor T cells come from lymph nodes remained unproven.

Using its own MiXCR run on the multiplex PCR reads, TCRdb lists one record per CDR3 protein. Of around 140,000 distinct CDR3 sequences in the sample, 32% were seen once. This CDR3 spans 15 amino acids. Germline V gene data show CDR1 as SGHRS and CDR2 as YFSETQ. Sequenced input: axillary lymph node tissue. The chain joins TRBV5-1 to TRBJ2-6, with D perhaps being TRBD1 or TRBD2 (6 bases each). The clonotype was recovered from a female donor with breast cancer. Some clones in this sample may be carry-over from other donors' samples. In nucleotides, the CDR3 is TGCGCCAGCGGCTTGGAGGGGACAGGGGCCAACGTCCTGACTTTC. Amino acid sequence: CASGLEGTGANVLTF.